These 27 T cell receptor beta chains were sequenced from one sample in a study of T cells after yellow fever vaccination (dated by TCRdb to about 2019). The treatment or condition label for this specimen denotes: live attenuated yellow fever vaccine strain. The library was generated by 5' RACE. Instrument used: Illumina HiSeq 2500. TCRdb reran the public reads through fastp at Q25 and MiXCR, keeping productive beta chains. CDR3 protein duplicates are merged, each entry listing the most common genes and DNA. Counted in this sample were about 510,000 distinct CDR3 sequences; less than 25% of them appeared once. 15% to 20% of the sample is held by the ten biggest clonotypes. Sequencing was performed on PBMCs, taken roughly 23 days after the first yellow fever vaccination. Receptors were obtained from a young man who received the YFV17D yellow fever vaccine.

The genes are TRBV25-1 and TRBJ1-2; D gene uncertain. Germline CDR1 MGHDK, CDR2 SYGVNS. CDR3 length: 12 residues. Deletions cut 6 bases from V and 3 bases from J, with 8 bases between. The CDR3 sequence is CASSQNYYGYTF. The CDR3 region has the DNA TGTGCCAGCAGCCAAAATTACTATGGCTACACCTTC.

This clonotype showed up just a few times. The gene calls are TRBV12-3 or TRBV12-4 and TRBJ1-2, with D maybe TRBD1 (5 bases). V was pared by 8 bases and J by 5 bases, with 15 bases between. The CDR3 is 13 residues long. The CDR3: CASESRDGYGYTF. CDR3 DNA sequence: TGTGCCAGCGAGTCCCGGGACGGTTATGGCTACACCTTC.

The genes are TRBV5-1 and TRBJ2-5; TRBD2 matches 7 bases. This CDR3 has 17 residues. The trim removed 0 bases at V and 1 base at J, leaving 9 bases unmatched. Germline CDR1 is SGHRS and CDR2 is YFSETQ. CDR3: CASSLGALAVTQETQYF. The CDR3, as DNA: TGCGCCAGCAGCTTGGGGGCCCTAGCGGTAACCCAAGAGACCCAGTACTTC.

This clonotype was detected a few times. This chain uses TRBV7-6 with TRBJ2-6; 9 positions agree with TRBD1. Losses at the gene ends were 4 bases for V and 0 bases for J; bases not matched to a gene: 4. Germline V CDR1 and CDR2: SGHVS, FNYEAQ. The CDR3 is 17 amino acids. CDR3 sequence (DNA): TGTGCCAGCAGCTCCGGACAGGGGAACTCTGGGGCCAACGTCCTGACTTTC. Its translation: CASSSGQGNSGANVLTF.

The V and J genes are TRBV12-5 and TRBJ1-1; D unclear. Germline V CDR1 and CDR2: LGHNT, FRNRAP. The CDR3 spans 16 residues. Trimming shortened V by 0 bases and J by 5 bases, and 16 bases separated the two germline ends. The CDR3 here is CASGLVRFSMGTEAFF. The DNA for the CDR3 is TGTGCTAGTGGTTTGGTACGTTTCAGTATGGGGACTGAAGCTTTCTTT.

The chain couples TRBV5-1 to TRBJ2-5; 7 bases are a match to TRBD2. This CDR3 has 15 residues. V gave up 4 bases and J gave up 1 base; unmatched junction bases: 7. Germline CDR1 is SGHRS and CDR2 is YFSETQ. CDR3 DNA sequence: TGCGCCAGCAGCCCAGGCGGGGGATCCCAAGAGACCCAGTACTTC. Its protein is CASSPGGGSQETQYF.

This clonotype turned up a few times. The chain has TRBV9 and TRBJ2-7, with D unclear. Trimming took 4 bases from V and 6 from J, leaving 14 bases between them. CDR1 is SGDLS and CDR2 is YYNGEE in the germline V gene. The CDR3 contains 13 residues. CDR3 sequence reads: CASSPRVAGEQYV. The CDR3 nucleotides read TGTGCCAGCAGCCCCCGCGTAGCAGGCGAGCAGTACGTC.

The rearrangement joins TRBV3-1 to TRBJ2-2; D gene ambiguous. The V gene's germline CDR1 is LGHDT and CDR2 YNNKEL (reference sequence). This CDR3 is built from 14 residues. The V and J ends lost 4 bases and 7 bases respectively, with 13 bases between them. In DNA form, the CDR3 reads TGTGCCAGCAGCCGGTCTGAGGTGGTCGGGGAGCTGTTTTTT. Translating gives CASSRSEVVGELFF.

In this sample, this clonotype turned up many times. The genes are TRBV5-1 and TRBJ2-7, with 10 bases fitting TRBD1. J lost 6 bases, V lost 4 bases, and 7 bases had no gene match. The CDR3 spans 14 residues. Germline CDR1 reads SGHRS; CDR2 reads YFSETQ. The CDR3 sequence: CASSPGQGECEQYV. The CDR3 DNA sequence: TGCGCCAGCAGCCCCGGACAGGGGGAATGCGAGCAGTACGTC.

This chain uses TRBV4-1 with TRBJ2-1, with D possibly TRBD2 on 7 matching bases. Germline CDR1 and CDR2: MGHRA and YSYEKL. Trimming stripped 6 bases from V and 6 bases from J, with 18 bases between. The CDR3 extends over 15 amino acids. CDR3 amino acids: CASRGVGGARNEQFF. The CDR3 coding sequence is TGCGCCAGCAGAGGAGTGGGGGGGGCCCGCAATGAGCAGTTCTTC.

The rearrangement links TRBV7-2 to TRBJ1-5; 7 positions agree with TRBD1. This CDR3 contains 13 residues. Trimming at V came to 5 bases and at J to 9 bases, leaving 7 bases not matched to a gene. Germline V gene data show CDR1 as SGHTA and CDR2 as FQGNSA. This CDR3 reads CASSVGTARPQHF. CDR3 bases: TGTGCCAGCAGCGTAGGGACAGCCCGGCCCCAGCATTTT.

This clonotype turned up a few times. The chain combines TRBV6-2 or TRBV6-3 with TRBJ2-7; D ambiguous. Germline CDR1 MNHEY, CDR2 SVGEGT. The V and J ends lost 0 bases and 6 bases respectively, with 9 bases between them. This CDR3 spans 13 amino acids. This chain's CDR3 is CASSYSSRSEQYV. CDR3 DNA: TGTGCCAGCAGTTACTCGAGTAGGAGCGAGCAGTACGTC.

CDR3 bases: TGTGCCAGCAGCTCCTGGGACAGGGATCAGCCCCAGCATTTT. This codes for CASSSWDRDQPQHF. The chain employs TRBV7-2 and TRBJ1-5, with TRBD1 identical over 9 bases. The V segment lost 4 bases and the J segment 5 bases; nucleotides outside the gene matches: 3. The germline V gene encodes CDR1 SGHTA and CDR2 FQGNSA. The CDR3 is 14 amino acids.

The CDR3 sequence: CASGWTSGGLLDEQFF. CDR3 in DNA: TGTGCTAGTGGTTGGACTAGCGGGGGGCTCTTGGATGAGCAGTTCTTC. V and J are TRBV12-5 and TRBJ2-1, with 14 bases identical to TRBD2. The length of the CDR3 is 16 residues. The ends lost 4 bases at V and 8 bases at J; junction bases unmatched: 7. Germline V gene sequence: CDR1 LGHNT, CDR2 FRNRAP.

The gene calls are TRBV5-5 and TRBJ1-5, with TRBD1 as a possible D gene (5 bases). Trimming pared 4 bases from V and 0 bases from J, leaving 17 bases between. The CDR3 length is 17 residues. CDR1 and CDR2 (germline): SGHKS, YYEKEE (reference sequence). CDR3 residues: CASSKATDLYSNQPQHF. The CDR3 DNA reads TGTGCCAGCAGCAAAGCGACAGACCTCTATAGCAATCAGCCCCAGCATTTT.

This clonotype showed up just a few times. The rearrangement uses TRBV7-8 and TRBJ2-3; 8 positions agree with TRBD1. Trimming took 5 bases from V and 6 from J; bases not matched to a gene: 7. Germline-derived CDR1 and CDR2 are SGHVS and FQNEAQ. CDR3 length: 14 residues. The CDR3: CASSQDRDQDTQYF. In DNA form, the CDR3 reads TGTGCCAGCAGCCAGGACAGGGACCAGGATACGCAGTATTTT. The variable domain in full, completed from reference TRBV7-8 and TRBJ2-3, reads GAGVSQSPRYKVAKRGQDVALRCDPISGHVSLFWYQQALGQGPEFLTYFQNEAQLDKSGLPSDRFFAERPEGSVSTLKIQRTQQEDSAVYLCASSQDRDQDTQYFGPGTRLTVL.

This sequence joins TRBV6-5 and TRBJ2-7; a possible D gene is TRBD2 (5 bases). The germline V gene has CDR1 MNHEY and CDR2 SVGAGI. This CDR3 comprises 12 residues. The V and J ends lost 6 bases and 6 bases respectively, with 12 bases between them. The CDR3 region has the DNA TGTGCCAGCAGAACAAATCGGGGCGAGCAGTACTTC. Protein sequence: CASRTNRGEQYF.

This clonotype was seen just once. The genes are TRBV5-1 and TRBJ2-5, with D uncertain. Trimming stripped 2 bases from V and 0 bases from J, with 11 bases between. Germline V gene data show CDR1 as SGHRS and CDR2 as YFSETQ. CDR3 length equals 15 residues. CDR3 in DNA: TGCGCCAGCAGCTTTTTGCGCACCTACCAAGAGACCCAGTACTTC. Protein sequence: CASSFLRTYQETQYF. The complete variable domain, with remaining parts taken from reference TRBV5-1 and TRBJ2-5, reads KAGVTQTPRYLIKTRGQQVTLSCSPISGHRSVSWYQQTPGQGLQFLFEYFSETQRNKGNFPGRFSGRQFSNSRSEMNVSTLELGDSALYLCASSFLRTYQETQYFGPGTRLLVL.

This clonotype was found a few times. The rearrangement links TRBV20-1 to TRBJ1-5; 7 positions match TRBD1. Germline CDR1 DFQATT, CDR2 SNEGSKA (reference sequence). V was clipped by 6 bases and J by 7 bases; unmatched bases: 12. The CDR3 sequence is 14 residues long. In nucleotides, the CDR3 is TGCAGTGCCCAGGACACAGGGGTATGGCAGCCCCAGCATTTT. Protein sequence: CSAQDTGVWQPQHF.

V usage is TRBV7-2 and J usage is TRBJ2-1; no clear D gene. Trimming took off 1 base at V and 10 bases at J, with 11 bases between the two ends. Looked up from germline, CDR1 is SGHTA and CDR2 is FQGNSA. The CDR3 is 13 residues long. In DNA, the CDR3 is TGTGCCAGCAGCTTAGTGGAAGCAACCGAGCAGTTCTTC. Protein sequence: CASSLVEATEQFF.

The chain recombines TRBV27 with TRBJ2-1; D is undetermined. The CDR3 length is 13 residues. V was clipped by 6 bases and J by 8 bases, with 14 bases between them. CDR1 is MNHEY and CDR2 is SMNVEV in the germline V gene (reference sequence). CDR3 amino acids: CASSPLNGDEQFF. CDR3 in DNA: TGTGCCAGCAGCCCTCTTAATGGGGATGAGCAGTTCTTC.

This clonotype was counted many times. The genes are TRBV20-1 and TRBJ2-5; 10 positions match TRBD2. The CDR3 has 15 amino acids. Germline V gene data show CDR1 as DFQATT and CDR2 as SNEGSKA (reference sequence). J was trimmed by 5 bases and V by 0 bases; bases with no gene match: 6. CDR3 sequence (DNA): TGCAGTGCTAGAGAGCCAGCGGGGGGGCTGGAGACCCAGTACTTC. Its protein product is CSAREPAGGLETQYF.

This clonotype has only a few counts. This chain uses TRBV6-1 with TRBJ2-3; 8 bases match TRBD2. Germline values: CDR1 MNHNS, CDR2 SASEGT. V was clipped by 4 bases and J by 2 bases; unmatched bases: 8. This CDR3 is built from 16 residues. This CDR3 reads CASSGPGLDSTDTQYF. As DNA, the CDR3 is TGTGCCAGCAGTGGACCGGGACTAGATTCCACAGATACGCAGTATTTT.

This clonotype was found once. This chain uses TRBV4-3 with TRBJ1-2, with D perhaps matching TRBD1 (5 bases). Germline values: CDR1 LGHNA, CDR2 YSLEER. The CDR3 runs 14 residues. Trimming removed 3 bases at V and 4 bases at J, with 12 bases between. For the CDR3, the DNA is TGCGCCAGCAGCCATTGGACGGGGCGCTATGGCTACACCTTC. Translation gives CASSHWTGRYGYTF.

This clonotype was seen at least ten times. The J gene is TRBJ2-3, the V gene TRBV27; D not certain. This CDR3 comprises 11 residues. The V gene's germline CDR1 is MNHEY and CDR2 SMNVEV (reference sequence). V was trimmed by 4 bases and J by 5 bases, leaving 4 bases between them. The DNA of the CDR3 is TGTGCCAGCAGTTCCCGAGATACGCAGTATTTT. Encoded protein: CASSSRDTQYF.

The chain employs TRBV6-5 and TRBJ1-2, with a possible D match to TRBD1 (5 bases). This CDR3 is built from 16 residues. From germline, CDR1 is MNHEY and CDR2 SVGAGI. Trimming pared 0 bases from V and 8 bases from J, leaving 19 bases between. The CDR3 reads CASSYSMRGAWSGYTF. The DNA of the CDR3 is TGTGCCAGCAGTTACTCGATGAGGGGAGCATGGTCGGGCTACACCTTC.

This clonotype has more than one count but fewer than ten. This chain connects TRBV27 to TRBJ1-2; 11 nucleotides match TRBD1. With 5 bases clipped from V and 8 bases from J, the junction kept 7 bases outside the gene matches. This CDR3 has 14 residues. CDR1 and CDR2 (germline): MNHEY, SMNVEV (reference sequence). This chain's CDR3 is CASSRGQGAWGYTF. For the CDR3, the DNA is TGTGCCAGCAGTCGAGGACAGGGGGCTTGGGGCTACACCTTC.